This TCR beta chain was observed in a study of cytomegalovirus exposure and HLA in healthy donors. The study's findings and limits: Later analysis indicated greater clonal expansion among HLA-associated TCR beta chains than among equally common other chains. For TCR beta chains, V- and J-gene trimming was later linked to a missense DCLRE1C variant.

PCR used 60 Vbeta primers and 13 Jbeta primers. Sequencing used immunoSEQ multiplex PCR; TCRdb keeps in-frame clones, though not all of them. This table has under 85,000 clones, more than 60% appearing once. CDR3 length: 15 amino acids. V was pared by 4 bases and J by 4 bases, with 7 bases of the junction left unmatched. CDR1 and CDR2 (germline): MDHEN, SYDVKM. In the case of this clone: Its specificity is unknown.

The genes are TRBV28 and TRBJ1-3, with 7 nucleotides matching TRBD1. The sample was PBMCs. This receptor was obtained from a man aged 40-49 years in good health and CMV-seronegative. The CDR3 is CASSSGQARGNTIYF. The CDR3 nucleotides are TGTGCCAGCAGTTCCGGACAGGCGAGAGGAAACACCATATATTTT. Full variable domain (remainder filled in from reference TRBV28 and TRBJ1-3): DVKVTQSSRYLVKRTGEKVFLECVQDMDHENMFWYRQDPGLGLRLIYFSYDVKMKEKGDIPEGYSVSREKKERFSLILESASTNQTSMYLCASSSGQARGNTIYFGEGSWLTVV.